This TCR beta chain originates from a study of T cell repertoires in cytomegalovirus infection. Background on the study: CMV infection and matching HLA type were both indicated by public TCR beta signatures.

TCRdb processed the reads anew with MiXCR; each CDR3 protein has one entry. The sample yields under 350,000 distinct CDR3 sequences, around 9.1% seen once. This clonotype occurred many times. The sequence derives from a human donor in good health (CMV status not recorded). Some clones in this sample may be carry-over from other donors' samples. Material: PBMCs.

The CDR3 spells CASSYSDSNIQYF. CDR3 coding DNA: TGTGCCAGCAGTTACTCGGACAGTAACATTCAGTACTTC. This chain joins TRBV6-2 or TRBV6-3 and TRBJ2-4; TRBD1 might be the D (6 bases). Germline V lookup: CDR1 MNHEY, CDR2 SVGEGT. Trimming took 0 bases from V and 7 from J, leaving 7 bases between them. The CDR3 has 13 amino acids.